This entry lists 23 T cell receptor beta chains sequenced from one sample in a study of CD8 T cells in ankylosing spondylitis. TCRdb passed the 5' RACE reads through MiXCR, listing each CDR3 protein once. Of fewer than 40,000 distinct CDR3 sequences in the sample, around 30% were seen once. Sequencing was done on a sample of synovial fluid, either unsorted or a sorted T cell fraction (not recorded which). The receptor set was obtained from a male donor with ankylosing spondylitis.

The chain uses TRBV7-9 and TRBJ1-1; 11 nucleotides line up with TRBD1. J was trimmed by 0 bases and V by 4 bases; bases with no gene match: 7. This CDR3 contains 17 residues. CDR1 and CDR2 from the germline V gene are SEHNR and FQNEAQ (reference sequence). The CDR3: CASSSGTGGALNTEAFF. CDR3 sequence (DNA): TGTGCCAGCAGCTCTGGGACAGGGGGGGCGTTGAACACTGAAGCTTTCTTT. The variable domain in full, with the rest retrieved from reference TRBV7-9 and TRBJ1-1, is DTGVSQNPRHKITKRGQNVTFRCDPISEHNRLYWYRQTLGQGPEFLTYFQNEAQLEKSRLLSDRFSAERPKGSFSTLEIQRTEQGDSAMYLCASSSGTGGALNTEAFFGQGTRLTVV.

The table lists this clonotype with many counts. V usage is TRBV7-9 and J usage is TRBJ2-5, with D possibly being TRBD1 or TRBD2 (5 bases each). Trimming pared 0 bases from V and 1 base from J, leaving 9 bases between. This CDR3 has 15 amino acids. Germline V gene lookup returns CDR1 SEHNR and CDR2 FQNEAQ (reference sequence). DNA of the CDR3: TGTGCCAGCAGCTTAGCTGTAGGGACCCAAGAGACCCAGTACTTC. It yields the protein CASSLAVGTQETQYF.

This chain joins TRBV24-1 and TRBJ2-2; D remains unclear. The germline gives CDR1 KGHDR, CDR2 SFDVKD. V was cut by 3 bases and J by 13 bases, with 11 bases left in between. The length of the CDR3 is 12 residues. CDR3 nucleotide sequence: TGTGCCACCAGTGATCCTTCAGATCGGCTGTTTTTT. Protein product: CATSDPSDRLFF.

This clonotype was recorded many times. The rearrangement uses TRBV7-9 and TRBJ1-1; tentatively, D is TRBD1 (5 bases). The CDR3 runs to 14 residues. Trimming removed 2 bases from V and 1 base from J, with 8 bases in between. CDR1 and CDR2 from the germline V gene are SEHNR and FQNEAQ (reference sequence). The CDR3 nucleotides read TGTGCCAGCAGCTTATTGACAGAGAACACTGAAGCTTTCTTT. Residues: CASSLLTENTEAFF.

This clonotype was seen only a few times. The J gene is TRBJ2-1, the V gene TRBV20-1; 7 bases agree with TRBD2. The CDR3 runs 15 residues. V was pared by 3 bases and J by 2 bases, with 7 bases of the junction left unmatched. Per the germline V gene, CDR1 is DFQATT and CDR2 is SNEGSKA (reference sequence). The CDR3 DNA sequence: TGCAGTGCTAGGTCGAGCGGGGAAGCCTACAATGAGCAGTTCTTC. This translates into CSARSSGEAYNEQFF.

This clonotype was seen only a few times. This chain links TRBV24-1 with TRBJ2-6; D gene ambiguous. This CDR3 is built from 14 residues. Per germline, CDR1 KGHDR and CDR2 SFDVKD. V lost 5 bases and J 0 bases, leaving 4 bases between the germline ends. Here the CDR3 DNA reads TGTGCCACCAGTGGGCCCTCTGGGGCCAACGTCCTGACTTTC. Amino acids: CATSGPSGANVLTF.

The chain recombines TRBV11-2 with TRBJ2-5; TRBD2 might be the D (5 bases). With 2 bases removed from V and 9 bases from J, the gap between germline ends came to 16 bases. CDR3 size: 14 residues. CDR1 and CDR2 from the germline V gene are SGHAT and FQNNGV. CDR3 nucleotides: TGTGCCAGCAGCTTACTAGCTATTCGGGTCTCCCAGTACTTC. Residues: CASSLLAIRVSQYF.

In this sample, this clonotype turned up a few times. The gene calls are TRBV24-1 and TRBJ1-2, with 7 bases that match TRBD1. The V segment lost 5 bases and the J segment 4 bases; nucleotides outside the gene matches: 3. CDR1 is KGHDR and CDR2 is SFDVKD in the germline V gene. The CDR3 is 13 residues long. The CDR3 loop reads CATSGDSTYGYTF. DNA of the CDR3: TGTGCCACCAGTGGGGACAGTACCTATGGCTACACCTTC.

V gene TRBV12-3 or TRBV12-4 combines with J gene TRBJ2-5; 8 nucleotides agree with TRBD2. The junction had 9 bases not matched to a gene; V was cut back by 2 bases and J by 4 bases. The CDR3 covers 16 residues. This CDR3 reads CASSLPAGVGRETQYF. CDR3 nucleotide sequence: TGTGCCAGCAGTTTACCAGCGGGAGTCGGTCGAGAGACCCAGTACTTC.

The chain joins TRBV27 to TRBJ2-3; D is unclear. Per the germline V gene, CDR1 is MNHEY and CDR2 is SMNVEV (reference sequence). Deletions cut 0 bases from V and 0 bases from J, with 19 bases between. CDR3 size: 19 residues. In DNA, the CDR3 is TGTGCCAGCAGTTTATCCCCAGAAGGCTACACGTATAGCACAGATACGCAGTATTTT. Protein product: CASSLSPEGYTYSTDTQYF.

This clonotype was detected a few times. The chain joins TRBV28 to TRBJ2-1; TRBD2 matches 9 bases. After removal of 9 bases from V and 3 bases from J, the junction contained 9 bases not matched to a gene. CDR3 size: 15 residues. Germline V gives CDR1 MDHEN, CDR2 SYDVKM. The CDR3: CASHRREGFYNEQFF. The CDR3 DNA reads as TGTGCCAGTCACCGGCGGGAGGGTTTCTACAATGAGCAGTTCTTC.

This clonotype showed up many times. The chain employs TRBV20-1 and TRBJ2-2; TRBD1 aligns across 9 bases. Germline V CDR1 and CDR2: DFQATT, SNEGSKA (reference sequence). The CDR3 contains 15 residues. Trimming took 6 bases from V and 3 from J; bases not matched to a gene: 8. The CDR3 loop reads CSAKQGAHDTGELFF. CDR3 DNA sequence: TGCAGTGCGAAACAGGGGGCGCATGACACCGGGGAGCTGTTTTTT.

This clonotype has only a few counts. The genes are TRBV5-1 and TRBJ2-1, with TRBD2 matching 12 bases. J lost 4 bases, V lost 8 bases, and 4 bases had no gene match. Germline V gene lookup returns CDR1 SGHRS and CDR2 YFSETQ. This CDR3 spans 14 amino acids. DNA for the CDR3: TGCGCCAGTGGCCTAGCGGGAGGGTACAATGAGCAGTTCTTC. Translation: CASGLAGGYNEQFF.

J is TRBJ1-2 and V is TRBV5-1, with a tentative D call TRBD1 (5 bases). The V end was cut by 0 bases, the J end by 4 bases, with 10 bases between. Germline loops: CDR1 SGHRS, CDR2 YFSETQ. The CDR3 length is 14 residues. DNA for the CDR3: TGCGCCAGCAGCTTGGGGGGGACGGGCTATGGCTACACCTTC. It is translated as CASSLGGTGYGYTF. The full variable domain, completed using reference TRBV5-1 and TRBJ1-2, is KAGVTQTPRYLIKTRGQQVTLSCSPISGHRSVSWYQQTPGQGLQFLFEYFSETQRNKGNFPGRFSGRQFSNSRSEMNVSTLELGDSALYLCASSLGGTGYGYTFGSGTRLTVV.

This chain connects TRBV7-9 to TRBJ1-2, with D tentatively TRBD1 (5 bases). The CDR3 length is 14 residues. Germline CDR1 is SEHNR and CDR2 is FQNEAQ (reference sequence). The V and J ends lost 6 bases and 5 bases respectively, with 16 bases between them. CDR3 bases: TGTGCCAGCAGATTTGCCGGGACGGCATATGGCTACACCTTC. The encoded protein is CASRFAGTAYGYTF.

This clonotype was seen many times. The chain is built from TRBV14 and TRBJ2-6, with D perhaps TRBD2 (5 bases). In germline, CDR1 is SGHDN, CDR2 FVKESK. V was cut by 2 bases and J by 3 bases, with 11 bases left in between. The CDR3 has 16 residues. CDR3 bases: TGTGCCAGCAGCCAACTCGAGGGCTATGGGGCCAACGTCCTGACTTTC. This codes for CASSQLEGYGANVLTF.

CDR3 residues: CSAVGISGTEAFF. The CDR3 coding sequence is TGCAGCGCTGTGGGTATCTCGGGGACTGAAGCTTTCTTT. This sequence joins TRBV29-1 and TRBJ1-1, with unresolved D. This CDR3 contains 13 residues. V dropped 7 bases and J dropped 5 bases, with 17 bases sitting between them. Germline loops: CDR1 SQVTM, CDR2 ANQGSEA.

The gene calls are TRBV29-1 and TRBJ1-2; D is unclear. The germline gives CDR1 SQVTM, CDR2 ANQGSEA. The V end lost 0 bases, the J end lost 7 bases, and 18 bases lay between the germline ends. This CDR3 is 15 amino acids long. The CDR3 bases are TGCAGCGTTGAAGATCTTACCCTCTCGAGGGTTGGCTACACCTTC. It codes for CSVEDLTLSRVGYTF.

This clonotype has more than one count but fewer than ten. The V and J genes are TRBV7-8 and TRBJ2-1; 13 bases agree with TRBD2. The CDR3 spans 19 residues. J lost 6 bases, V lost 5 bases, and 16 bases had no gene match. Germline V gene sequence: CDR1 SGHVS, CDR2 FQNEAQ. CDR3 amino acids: CASSHPLGLTSGRSNEQFF. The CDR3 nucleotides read TGTGCCAGCAGCCACCCCCTGGGGCTGACTAGCGGGAGGTCCAATGAGCAGTTCTTC.

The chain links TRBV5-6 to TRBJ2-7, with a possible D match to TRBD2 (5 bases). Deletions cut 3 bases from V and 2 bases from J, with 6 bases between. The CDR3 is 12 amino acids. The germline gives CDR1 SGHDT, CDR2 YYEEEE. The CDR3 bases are TGTGCCAGCAGCTCGGGGACCTACGAGCAGTACTTC. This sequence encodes CASSSGTYEQYF. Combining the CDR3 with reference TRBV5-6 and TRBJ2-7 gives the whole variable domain DAGVTQSPTHLIKTRGQQVTLRCSPKSGHDTVSWYQQALGQGPQFIFQYYEEEERQRGNFPDRFSGHQFPNYSSELNVNALLLGDSALYLCASSSGTYEQYFGPGTRLTVT.

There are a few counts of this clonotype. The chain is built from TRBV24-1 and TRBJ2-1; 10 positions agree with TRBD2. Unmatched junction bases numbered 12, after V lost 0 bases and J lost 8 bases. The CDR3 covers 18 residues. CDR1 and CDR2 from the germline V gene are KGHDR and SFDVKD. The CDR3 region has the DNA TGTGCCACCAGTGATTTGCACCCTGATAGCGGGAGGTGGGATGAGCAGTTCTTC. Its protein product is CATSDLHPDSGRWDEQFF.

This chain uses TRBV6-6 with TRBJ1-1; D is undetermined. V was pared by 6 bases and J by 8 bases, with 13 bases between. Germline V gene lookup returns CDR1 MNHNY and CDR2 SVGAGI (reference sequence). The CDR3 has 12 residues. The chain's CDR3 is CASSLDWEEAFF. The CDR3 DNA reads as TGTGCCAGCAGCCTAGATTGGGAGGAAGCTTTCTTT.

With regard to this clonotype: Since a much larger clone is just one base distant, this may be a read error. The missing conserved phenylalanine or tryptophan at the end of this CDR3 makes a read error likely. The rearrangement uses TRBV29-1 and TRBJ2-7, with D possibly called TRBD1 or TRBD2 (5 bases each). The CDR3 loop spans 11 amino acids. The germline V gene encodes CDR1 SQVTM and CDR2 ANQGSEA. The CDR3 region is CSHGTPYEQYL. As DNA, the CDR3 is TGCAGTCACGGGACCCCCTACGAGCAGTACTTG.